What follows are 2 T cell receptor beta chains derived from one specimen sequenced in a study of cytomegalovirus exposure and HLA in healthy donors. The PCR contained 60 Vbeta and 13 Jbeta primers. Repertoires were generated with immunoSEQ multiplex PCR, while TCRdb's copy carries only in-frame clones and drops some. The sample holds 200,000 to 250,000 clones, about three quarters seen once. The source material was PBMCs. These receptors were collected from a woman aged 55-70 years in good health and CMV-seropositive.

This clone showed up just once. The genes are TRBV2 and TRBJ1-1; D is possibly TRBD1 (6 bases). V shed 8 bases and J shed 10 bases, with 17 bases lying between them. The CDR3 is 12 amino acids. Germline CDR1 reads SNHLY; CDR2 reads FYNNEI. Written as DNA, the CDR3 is TGTGCCAGCGCGACCGGGGGGCGCATAGCTTTCTTT. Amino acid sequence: CASATGGRIAFF.

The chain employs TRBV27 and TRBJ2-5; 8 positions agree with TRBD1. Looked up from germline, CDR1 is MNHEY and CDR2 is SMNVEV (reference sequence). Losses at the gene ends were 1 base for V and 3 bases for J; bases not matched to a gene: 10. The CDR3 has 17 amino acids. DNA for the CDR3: TGTGCCAGCAGTTTATGGGGGACAGGTTATCGGGAAGAGACCCAGTACTTC. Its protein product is CASSLWGTGYREETQYF.